This passage covers 30 T cell receptor beta chains from one sample sequenced in a study of blood T cell repertoires in COVID-19. The protocol was immunoSEQ multiplex PCR, while the TCRdb copy is restricted to in-frame clones and leaves out a portion. The sample lists some 150,000 clones; roughly 89% were seen once. The sample was peripheral blood. The receptors here all came from a woman aged 55-75 years who had recovered from COVID-19.

The chain links TRBV5-1 to TRBJ1-2; 8 nucleotides agree with TRBD1. Losses at the gene ends were 7 bases for V and 6 bases for J; bases not matched to a gene: 11. This CDR3 comprises 14 residues. Germline V lookup: CDR1 SGHRS, CDR2 YFSETQ. The CDR3 is CASGTGGLLDGYTF. The CDR3 coding sequence is TGCGCCAGCGGGACAGGAGGCCTCTTAGATGGCTACACCTTC.

V is TRBV5-6 and J is TRBJ2-3, with 8 positions matching TRBD1. The CDR3 contains 16 residues. Per the germline V gene, CDR1 is SGHDT and CDR2 is YYEEEE. Trimming cost V 0 bases and J 1 base; bases outside gene matches: 4. In DNA, the CDR3 is TGTGCCAGCAGCTTGGTTGGACAGGGCCGCACAGATACGCAGTATTTT. This encodes CASSLVGQGRTDTQYF.

The chain combines TRBV18 with TRBJ1-1; the D is unclear. Trimming cost V 2 bases and J 0 bases, with 4 bases left between them. The CDR3 has 13 residues. CDR1 and CDR2 (germline): KGHSH, LQKENI. CDR3 sequence (DNA): TGTGCCAGCTCACCAGACATGAACACTGAAGCTTTCTTT. Translating it yields CASSPDMNTEAFF.

The rearrangement joins TRBV27 to TRBJ2-2; 13 nucleotides line up with TRBD2. The V gene's germline CDR1 is MNHEY and CDR2 SMNVEV (reference sequence). The ends lost 5 bases at V and 7 bases at J; junction bases unmatched: 7. The CDR3 extends over 16 amino acids. CDR3 loop: CASSLTSGGAGGELFF. In nucleotides, the CDR3 is TGTGCCAGCAGTCTAACTAGCGGGGGGGCCGGCGGGGAGCTGTTTTTT.

The count of this clone is one. This chain joins TRBV9 and TRBJ1-3; D ambiguous. Trimming cost V 0 bases and J 0 bases, with 7 bases left between them. This CDR3 region has 15 residues. In germline, CDR1 is SGDLS, CDR2 YYNGEE. CDR3 in amino acids: CASSVDNYSGNTIYF. In nucleotides, the CDR3 is TGTGCCAGCAGCGTAGACAACTACTCTGGAAACACCATATATTTT. Full variable domain (outside the CDR3, taken from reference TRBV9 and TRBJ1-3): DSGVTQTPKHLITATGQRVTLRCSPRSGDLSVYWYQQSLDQGLQFLIQYYNGEERAKGNILERFSAQQFPDLHSELNLSSLELGDSALYFCASSVDNYSGNTIYFGEGSWLTVV.

The chain is built from TRBV15 and TRBJ1-5; 7 bases line up with TRBD1. The V segment lost 0 bases and the J segment 0 bases; nucleotides outside the gene matches: 2. CDR3 length: 16 amino acids. The germline gives CDR1 LNHNV, CDR2 YYDKDF (reference sequence). CDR3 region: CATSREYRGSNQPQHF. The CDR3 bases are TGTGCCACCAGCAGAGAGTACAGGGGTAGCAATCAGCCCCAGCATTTT.

The chain combines TRBV3-1 (or the pseudogene TRBV3-2) with TRBJ1-1; 9 nucleotides line up with TRBD1. The CDR3 is made up of 14 amino acids. V shed 5 bases and J 5 bases; nucleotides not matched to a gene: 6. Germline CDR1 reads LGHDT; CDR2 reads YNNKEL (reference sequence). The CDR3 protein is CASSVDRGATEAFF. The CDR3 bases are TGTGCCAGCAGCGTGGACAGGGGAGCTACTGAAGCTTTCTTT.

This chain connects TRBV6-4 to TRBJ1-6; D uncertain. The CDR3 runs to 16 residues. The V gene's germline CDR1 is MRHNA and CDR2 SNTAGT. V gave up 0 bases and J gave up 4 bases, with 10 bases separating them. The CDR3 DNA reads TGTGCCAGCAGTGACTCTGTCACTAAATATAATTCACCCCTCCACTTT. This codes for CASSDSVTKYNSPLHF.

J is TRBJ1-2 and V is TRBV28; a weak D match, TRBD1 (5 bases). The CDR3 contains 13 residues. The germline CDR1 and CDR2 sequences are MDHEN and SYDVKM. V was clipped by 7 bases and J by 7 bases, with 16 bases between them. DNA for the CDR3: TGTGCCAGCACCCGGACGGGGGTCATTGGCTACACCTTC. Translation gives CASTRTGVIGYTF.

The CDR3 bases are TGTGCCACCACCGGGACAGAGAACTACGAGCAGTACTTC. Encoded protein: CATTGTENYEQYF. This chain uses TRBV6-5 with TRBJ2-7, with TRBD1 matching 7 bases. V dropped 10 bases and J dropped 3; count of bases not matched to a gene: 9. This CDR3 has 13 amino acids. Per the germline V gene, CDR1 is MNHEY and CDR2 is SVGAGI.

V and J are TRBV5-1 and TRBJ2-1; TRBD1 is a possible D gene (5 bases). Germline assignment: CDR1 SGHRS and CDR2 YFSETQ. Deletions cut 3 bases from V and 6 bases from J, with 7 bases between. This CDR3 spans 12 amino acids. The CDR3 DNA is TGCGCCAGCAGCTCGACAGTCAATGAGCAGTTCTTC. Translating it yields CASSSTVNEQFF.

The chain carries TRBV19 and TRBJ1-1; perhaps TRBD1 as D (6 bases). This CDR3 is 13 amino acids long. Germline CDR1 reads LNHDA; CDR2 reads SQIVND (reference sequence). V lost 3 bases, J lost 5 bases, and 10 bases lay in between. CDR3 amino acids: CASSIMQGTEAFF. The CDR3 DNA sequence: TGTGCCAGTAGTATTATGCAGGGGACTGAAGCTTTCTTT.

The chain couples TRBV12-3 or TRBV12-4 to TRBJ2-7; D is uncertain. Trimming left V 6 bases short and J 2 bases short, with 8 bases between. The CDR3 contains 12 residues. CDR3 in amino acids: CASRQRTYEQYF. The CDR3 nucleotides read TGTGCCAGCAGGCAGCGAACCTACGAGCAGTACTTC.

There are a few counts of this clone. This sequence joins TRBV9 and TRBJ2-7; possible D gene TRBD2, 5 bases. CDR3 length: 12 amino acids. The germline V gene encodes CDR1 SGDLS and CDR2 YYNGEE. Deletions cut 3 bases from V and 6 bases from J, with 10 bases between. Here the CDR3 DNA reads TGTGCCAGCAGCGCAGACCGGGGCGAGCAGTACTTC. Encoded protein: CASSADRGEQYF.

The chain carries TRBV2 and TRBJ1-5, with 7 bases lining up with TRBD1. V was pared by 5 bases and J by 5 bases, with 3 bases of the junction left unmatched. This CDR3 has 13 residues. Germline assignment: CDR1 SNHLY and CDR2 FYNNEI. The CDR3 DNA is TGTGCCAGCAGTCCCCAGGGGGATCAGCCCCAGCATTTT. It encodes CASSPQGDQPQHF.

This chain uses TRBV6-6 with TRBJ2-1, with D uncertain. CDR3 length: 15 residues. Germline-derived CDR1 and CDR2 are MNHNY and SVGAGI (reference sequence). V was clipped by 8 bases and J by 0 bases, with 14 bases between them. The CDR3 loop is CASGSRLSSYNEQFF. The CDR3 DNA reads as TGTGCCAGCGGCTCTAGGCTGAGCTCCTACAATGAGCAGTTCTTC.

In DNA form, the CDR3 reads TGTGCCAGCAGTTTATTGGGCGACAGGGCTTTAAAACGGGATGGCTACACCTTC. Its protein is CASSLLGDRALKRDGYTF. The V and J genes are TRBV27 and TRBJ1-2; 7 positions agree with TRBD1. This CDR3 has 18 amino acids. Germline V CDR1 and CDR2: MNHEY, SMNVEV (reference sequence). The V segment lost 1 base and the J segment 6 bases; nucleotides outside the gene matches: 17.

This chain connects TRBV19 to TRBJ2-2; possible D gene TRBD1, 5 bases. CDR1 and CDR2 (germline): LNHDA, SQIVND (reference sequence). The CDR3 extends over 14 amino acids. V was clipped by 6 bases and J by 3 bases, with 11 bases between them. CDR3 in amino acids: CASRDQGYTGELFF. The CDR3 DNA reads TGTGCCAGTAGAGATCAGGGTTACACCGGGGAGCTGTTTTTT.

J is TRBJ1-1 and V is TRBV5-1; the match to TRBD1 covers 7 bases. The CDR3 consists of 16 residues. CDR1 and CDR2 (germline): SGHRS, YFSETQ. After removal of 4 bases from V and 2 bases from J, the junction contained 11 bases not matched to a gene. The CDR3 nucleotides read TGCGCCAGCAGCCAGGGGGGCGTGCGTCGAAACACTGAAGCTTTCTTT. It codes for CASSQGGVRRNTEAFF.

A single count supports this clone. CDR3: CASSYGTGGNYGYTF. The DNA for the CDR3 is TGTGCCAGCAGCTACGGGACAGGGGGCAACTATGGCTACACCTTC. This sequence joins TRBV7-9 and TRBJ1-2; 12 bases agree with TRBD1. The V gene's germline CDR1 is SEHNR and CDR2 FQNEAQ (reference sequence). V gave up 4 bases and J gave up 2 bases; unmatched junction bases: 2. The CDR3 loop spans 15 amino acids.

Worth noting for this clone: Other nucleotide sequences in the sample specify the same CDR3. This chain connects TRBV16 to TRBJ1-1, with 7 bases fitting TRBD1. Germline CDR1 is KGHSY and CDR2 is FQNENV. V lost 2 bases and J lost 2; bases outside the gene matches: 5. This CDR3 has 15 amino acids. The CDR3: CASSQRGQGNTEAFF. The CDR3 bases are TGTGCCAGCAGCCAAAGGGGGCAGGGCAACACTGAAGCTTTCTTT.

The J gene is TRBJ1-1, the V gene TRBV3-1 (or the pseudogene TRBV3-2), with D unclear. CDR3 size: 14 residues. CDR1 is LGHDT and CDR2 is YNNKEL in the germline V gene (reference sequence). Between the trimmed V and J ends, which lost 5 bases and 8 bases, there was a span of 18 bases. CDR3 bases: TGTGCCAGCAGCTTAAGAGAGGGCACGCAAGAAGCTTTCTTT. Its protein is CASSLREGTQEAFF.

The chain combines TRBV3-1 (or the pseudogene TRBV3-2) with TRBJ2-7, with 11 bases that match TRBD2. The germline CDR1 and CDR2 sequences are LGHDT and YNNKEL (reference sequence). The CDR3 is 14 amino acids. Trimming at V came to 1 base and at J to 4 bases, leaving 0 bases not matched to a gene. The CDR3 reads CASSQGLAGYEQYF. DNA for the CDR3: TGTGCCAGCAGCCAAGGACTAGCGGGGTACGAGCAGTACTTC.

J is TRBJ2-2 and V is TRBV5-1, with 11 nucleotides matching TRBD2. Germline lookup yields CDR1 SGHRS and CDR2 YFSETQ. J lost 5 bases, V lost 4 bases, and 4 bases had no gene match. The length of the CDR3 is 15 residues. CDR3 DNA: TGCGCCAGCAGCGTTCTAGCGGGGGGTACCGGGGAGCTGTTTTTT. Protein product: CASSVLAGGTGELFF.

The V and J genes are TRBV29-1 and TRBJ1-2; TRBD1 is a possible D gene (5 bases). V lost 0 bases and J 5 bases, leaving 7 bases between the germline ends. From germline, CDR1 is SQVTM and CDR2 ANQGSEA. The CDR3 runs to 12 residues. The chain's CDR3 is CSVEEGVYGYTF. Here the CDR3 DNA reads TGCAGCGTTGAAGAAGGGGTTTATGGCTACACCTTC.

In this sample, this clone turned up once. The chain has TRBV9 and TRBJ1-3; D gene uncertain. Germline-derived CDR1 and CDR2 are SGDLS and YYNGEE. Trimming cost V 3 bases and J 0 bases, with 10 bases left between them. This CDR3 is built from 15 residues. CDR3 sequence: CASSGVSISGNTIYF. The CDR3, as DNA: TGTGCCAGCAGCGGAGTCTCGATCTCTGGAAACACCATATATTTT. The whole variable domain, filled in from reference TRBV9 and TRBJ1-3, reads DSGVTQTPKHLITATGQRVTLRCSPRSGDLSVYWYQQSLDQGLQFLIQYYNGEERAKGNILERFSAQQFPDLHSELNLSSLELGDSALYFCASSGVSISGNTIYFGEGSWLTVV.

This sequence joins TRBV7-9 and TRBJ2-7; 7 positions match TRBD1. Germline CDR1 and CDR2: SEHNR and FQNEAQ (reference sequence). J gave up 3 bases and V 5 bases, and 1 base lay outside the gene matches. The CDR3 totals 12 residues. CDR3 loop: CASSGTVYEQYF. The CDR3 coding sequence is TGTGCCAGCAGCGGGACAGTCTACGAGCAGTACTTC.

This chain joins TRBV4-3 and TRBJ2-7; D not resolved. The CDR3 spans 15 residues. Germline CDR1 reads LGHNA; CDR2 reads YSLEER. V lost 2 bases and J 0 bases, leaving 11 bases between the germline ends. In DNA form, the CDR3 reads TGCGCCAGCAGCCAATATACAGACGCCTCCTACGAGCAGTACTTC. Its translation: CASSQYTDASYEQYF.

CDR3 protein: CASGTSGADTQYF. The CDR3 DNA reads TGTGCCTCCGGGACATCTGGGGCAGATACGCAGTATTTT. This chain joins TRBV30 and TRBJ2-3; tentatively, D is TRBD1 (6 bases). The ends were cut back, 7 bases at V and 4 bases at J, with 15 bases in the middle. This CDR3 region has 13 residues. Per the germline V gene, CDR1 is GTSNPN and CDR2 is SVGIG (reference sequence).

This chain connects TRBV10-1 to TRBJ2-7; a possible D gene is TRBD1 (6 bases). The CDR3 length is 16 residues. From germline, CDR1 is WNHNN and CDR2 SYGVQD (reference sequence). Trimming shortened V by 2 bases and J by 1 base, and 15 bases separated the two germline ends. In DNA form, the CDR3 reads TGCGCCAGCAGTGAGGGGGGCACCCTGGGGTCCTACGAGCAGTACTTC. Translating gives CASSEGGTLGSYEQYF.